The text below deals with one T cell receptor beta chain. Germline lookup yields CDR1 PRHDT and CDR2 FYEKMQ (reference sequence). The CDR3 covers 16 residues. With 5 bases removed from V and 0 bases from J, the gap between germline ends came to 14 bases. These data originate in a study of shared T cell receptors in the human thymus. Sequencing was performed with immunoSEQ multiplex PCR; in TCRdb, only in-frame clones are kept and a portion is missing. There are hundreds of thousands of clones in the sample; about four fifths occur only once, and about 0.013% lies in the top ten. The sample was also linked to a second study, of human thymus T cells. That work adds: From resections taken during corrective heart surgery, the thymus tissue was obtained. The related literature has documented a marked overlap of thymic repertoires among unrelated individuals.

Sequencing input: thymocytes. The sequence was collected from a boy in the first two years of life with a congenital heart defect. The chain carries TRBV13 and TRBJ2-4, with D possibly matching TRBD1 (6 bases). For the CDR3, the DNA is TGTGCCAGCAGCCTCAGGGGCGGAGTAGCCAAAAACATTCAGTACTTC. Protein sequence: CASSLRGGVAKNIQYF. The full variable domain, in which reference TRBV13 and TRBJ2-4 provide the parts outside the CDR3, is AAGVIQSPRHLIKEKRETATLKCYPIPRHDTVYWYQQGPGQDPQFLISFYEKMQSDKGSIPDRFSAQQFSDYHSELNMSSLELGDSALYFCASSLRGGVAKNIQYFGAGTRLSVL.